One and the same sample provided the 16 T cell receptor beta chains below, sequenced in a study of blood T cell repertoires in COVID-19. TCRdb's table, derived via immunoSEQ multiplex PCR, lists solely in-frame clones and lacks some. The table has tens of thousands of clones, about 86% seen once. The source material was peripheral blood. These TCRs come from a human donor in a cohort sampled during active COVID-19.

The rearrangement joins TRBV2 to TRBJ1-2; 7 bases are a match to TRBD1. The ends lost 4 bases at V and 4 bases at J; junction bases unmatched: 12. Germline lookup yields CDR1 SNHLY and CDR2 FYNNEI. The CDR3 consists of 16 residues. In DNA form, the CDR3 reads TGTGCCAGCAGTGTTATTACAGGGGCCTCCGGCTATGGCTACACCTTC. Translating gives CASSVITGASGYGYTF.

This clone is a singleton in its sample. The junction shows a germline mismatch at one end, possibly a read error. Other DNA sequences within the sample encode an identical CDR3. The chain employs TRBV5-1 and TRBJ2-1, with 9 bases lining up with TRBD2. The V gene's germline CDR1 is SGHRS and CDR2 YFSETQ. This CDR3 spans 15 amino acids. As DNA, the CDR3 is TGCGCCAGCAGCTTGGGGGGTAGCGGGAGAAATGAACAGTTCTTC. Amino acids: CASSLGGSGRNEQFF. The full variable domain, completed using reference TRBV5-1 and TRBJ2-1, is KAGVTQTPRYLIKTRGQQVTLSCSPISGHRSVSWYQQTPGQGLQFLFEYFSETQRNKGNFPGRFSGRQFSNSRSEMNVSTLELGDSALYLCASSLGGSGRNEQFFGPGTRLTVL.

The V call is TRBV27, the J call TRBJ2-5, with D unclear. Trimming stripped 2 bases from V and 3 bases from J, with 13 bases between. Looked up from germline, CDR1 is MNHEY and CDR2 is SMNVEV (reference sequence). CDR3 length: 15 residues. CDR3 sequence (DNA): TGTGCCAGCAGTTTAAGTTGTCTGTTAGAAGAGACCCAGTACTTC. It specifies CASSLSCLLEETQYF.

In its sample, this clone was seen once. The chain has TRBV7-8 and TRBJ2-5; D is unclear. The V end was cut by 5 bases, the J end by 4 bases, with 14 bases between. The CDR3 consists of 14 residues. Germline V lookup: CDR1 SGHVS, CDR2 FQNEAQ. The CDR3 spells CASSHSRSGETQYF. CDR3 coding DNA: TGTGCCAGCAGCCACTCTCGATCGGGAGAGACCCAGTACTTC.

The V call is TRBV30, the J call TRBJ1-4; 8 positions agree with TRBD1. The CDR3 consists of 14 residues. V trimming: 2 bases; J trimming: 8 bases; junction bases outside the gene matches: 7. Germline assignment: CDR1 GTSNPN and CDR2 SVGIG (reference sequence). CDR3: CAWSTGTGEEKLFF. For the CDR3, the DNA is TGTGCCTGGAGTACCGGGACAGGCGAAGAAAAACTGTTTTTT.

In DNA, the CDR3 is TGTGCCACCAGCGAAACCCGCCCACTAGCGGGGGACCTGACAGATACGCAGTATTTT. This translates into CATSETRPLAGDLTDTQYF. This rearrangement joins TRBV15 to TRBJ2-3; TRBD2 aligns across 11 bases. The CDR3 extends over 19 amino acids. V was clipped by 5 bases and J by 3 bases; unmatched bases: 16. Per the germline V gene, CDR1 is LNHNV and CDR2 is YYDKDF (reference sequence). Complete variable domain (other parts from reference TRBV15 and TRBJ2-3): DAMVIQNPRYQVTQFGKPVTLSCSQTLNHNVMYWYQQKSSQAPKLLFHYYDKDFNNEADTPDNFQSRRPNTSFCFLDIRSPGLGDTAMYLCATSETRPLAGDLTDTQYFGPGTRLTVL.

V usage is TRBV5-1 and J usage is TRBJ1-1; 12 nucleotides agree with TRBD1. The germline gives CDR1 SGHRS, CDR2 YFSETQ. The CDR3 sequence is 13 residues long. V was pared by 7 bases and J by 4 bases, with 2 bases of the junction left unmatched. The CDR3 DNA reads TGCGCCAGCCGGGACAGGGGGCCCACTGAAGCTTTCTTT. Encoded protein: CASRDRGPTEAFF.

Here the CDR3 DNA reads TGTGCCAGCAGCGCGAATGACTACTACACCTTC. Translated, it gives CASSANDYYTF. The chain combines TRBV9 with TRBJ1-2; D gene unclear. The CDR3 is made up of 11 amino acids. Germline CDR1 SGDLS, CDR2 YYNGEE. Trimming stripped 3 bases from V and 10 bases from J, with 10 bases between.

J is TRBJ2-7 and V is TRBV10-3; D is undetermined. Germline V lookup: CDR1 ENHRY, CDR2 SYGVKD. The V and J ends lost 1 base and 0 bases respectively, with 4 bases between them. CDR3 size: 13 residues. CDR3 in amino acids: CAISELSSYEQYF. In DNA, the CDR3 is TGTGCCATCAGTGAGTTGAGCTCCTACGAGCAGTACTTC.

The V and J genes are TRBV4-3 and TRBJ2-3, with TRBD2 identical over 8 bases. CDR3 length: 18 amino acids. Trimming removed 0 bases from V and 0 bases from J; junction bases left unmatched: 8. Germline loops: CDR1 LGHNA, CDR2 YSLEER. DNA of the CDR3: TGCGCCAGCAGCCAAGACCGGGCGGGGGGCCTGAGCACAGATACGCAGTATTTT. Translating gives CASSQDRAGGLSTDTQYF.

The chain links TRBV24-1 to TRBJ2-1; TRBD2 aligns across 8 bases. J gave up 1 base and V 4 bases, and 8 bases lay outside the gene matches. CDR3 length equals 17 residues. The V gene's germline CDR1 is KGHDR and CDR2 SFDVKD. Here the CDR3 DNA reads TGTGCCACCAGTGACCCAGCGGGAGTAGGATCCTACAATGAGCAGTTCTTC. Protein product: CATSDPAGVGSYNEQFF.

This clone was recorded once. The chain joins TRBV19 to TRBJ1-5; perhaps TRBD1 as D (5 bases). The CDR3 contains 15 residues. The germline V gene encodes CDR1 LNHDA and CDR2 SQIVND (reference sequence). V dropped 7 bases and J dropped 6 bases, with 19 bases sitting between them. CDR3 protein: CASNPGRRGSQPQHF. The CDR3 DNA follows: TGTGCCAGTAACCCTGGGAGGAGGGGTAGTCAGCCCCAGCATTTT.

The chain carries TRBV24-1 and TRBJ1-2, with 11 bases lining up with TRBD1. J lost 4 bases, V lost 6 bases, and 9 bases had no gene match. From germline, CDR1 is KGHDR and CDR2 SFDVKD. The CDR3 contains 16 residues. CDR3 amino acids: CATSPDSGTGGYGYTF. The DNA for the CDR3 is TGTGCCACCAGTCCCGACAGTGGGACAGGGGGCTATGGCTACACCTTC.

J is TRBJ2-7 and V is TRBV7-2; D perhaps matches TRBD1 (5 bases). CDR1 and CDR2 (germline): SGHTA, FQGNSA. Trimming removed 5 bases from V and 1 base from J, with 15 bases in between. The CDR3 is made up of 15 amino acids. CDR3 nucleotide sequence: TGTGCCAGCAGCCTCCCAGGGCCACCTTCCTACGAGCAGTACTTC. Protein sequence: CASSLPGPPSYEQYF.

On this clone: The identical CDR3 is also encoded by other nucleotide sequences in the sample. The rearrangement joins TRBV27 to TRBJ2-1, with 10 bases identical to TRBD2. In germline, CDR1 is MNHEY, CDR2 SMNVEV (reference sequence). V was clipped by 2 bases and J by 4 bases; unmatched bases: 2. The CDR3 totals 15 residues. This CDR3 reads CASSLAAGGYNEQFF. Here the CDR3 DNA reads TGTGCCAGCAGTTTAGCAGCGGGAGGGTACAATGAGCAGTTCTTC.

The rearrangement links TRBV3-1 (or the pseudogene TRBV3-2) to TRBJ2-7; D is perhaps TRBD2 (6 bases). The V end lost 0 bases, the J end lost 2 bases, and 11 bases lay between the germline ends. Germline CDR1 and CDR2: LGHDT and YNNKEL (reference sequence). The length of the CDR3 is 15 residues. The CDR3 DNA is TGTGCCAGCAGCCAAGAGGGACTCCATACCTACGAGCAGTACTTC. Residues: CASSQEGLHTYEQYF.